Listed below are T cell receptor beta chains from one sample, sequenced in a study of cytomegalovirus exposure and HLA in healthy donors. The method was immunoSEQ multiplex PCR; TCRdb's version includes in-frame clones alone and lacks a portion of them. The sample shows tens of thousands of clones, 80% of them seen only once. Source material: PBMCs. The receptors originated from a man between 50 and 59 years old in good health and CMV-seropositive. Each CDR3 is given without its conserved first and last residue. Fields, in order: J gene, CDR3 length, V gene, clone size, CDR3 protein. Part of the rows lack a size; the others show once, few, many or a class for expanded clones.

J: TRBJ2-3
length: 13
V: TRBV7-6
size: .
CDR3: ASSLVAGGQDTQY

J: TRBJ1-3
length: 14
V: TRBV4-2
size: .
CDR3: ASSQGGGTRTDTIY

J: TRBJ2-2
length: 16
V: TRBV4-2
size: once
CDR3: ASSQVGRGGSSTGELF

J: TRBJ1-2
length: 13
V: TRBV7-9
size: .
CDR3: ASSLGTGSHYGYT

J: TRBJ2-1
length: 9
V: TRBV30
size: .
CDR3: AWSPEHEQF

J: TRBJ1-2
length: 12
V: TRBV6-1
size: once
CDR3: ASSEGGTGFGYT

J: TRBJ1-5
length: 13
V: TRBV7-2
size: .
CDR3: ASSRDRGPNQPQH

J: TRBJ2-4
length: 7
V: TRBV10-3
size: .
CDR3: AIRNSQY

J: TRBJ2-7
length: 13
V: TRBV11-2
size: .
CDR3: ASSLGRGITGEQY

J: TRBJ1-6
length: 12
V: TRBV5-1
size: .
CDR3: ASSWEGVNSPLH

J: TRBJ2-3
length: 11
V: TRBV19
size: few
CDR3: ASLAGSTDTQY

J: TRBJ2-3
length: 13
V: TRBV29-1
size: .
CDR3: SGYLSGRGTDTQY

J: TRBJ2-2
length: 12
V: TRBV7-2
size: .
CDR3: ASSRDRGGGELF

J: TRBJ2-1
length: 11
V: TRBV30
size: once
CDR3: ACYPPGRLEQF

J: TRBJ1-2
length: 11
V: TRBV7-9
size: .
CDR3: ASRQTGRDGYT

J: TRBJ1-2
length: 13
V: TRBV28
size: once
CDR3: ASSSSGQDGYGYT

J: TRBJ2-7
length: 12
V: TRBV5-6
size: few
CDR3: ASNTRDSRGEQY

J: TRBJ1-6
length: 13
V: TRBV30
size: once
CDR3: AWSPGVYGNSPLH

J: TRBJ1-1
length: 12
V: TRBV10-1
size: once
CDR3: ASSVAAQNTEAF

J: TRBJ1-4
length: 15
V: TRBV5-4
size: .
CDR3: ASSSGTGRSTNEKLF

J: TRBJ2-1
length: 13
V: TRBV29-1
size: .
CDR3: SVKEVGRPDNEQF

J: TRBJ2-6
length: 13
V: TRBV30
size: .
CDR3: ACQGARSGANGLT

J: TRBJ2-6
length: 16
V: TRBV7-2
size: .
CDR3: ASSLALGGASGANVLT

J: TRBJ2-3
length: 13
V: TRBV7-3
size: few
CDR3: ASSDNGITGDTQY

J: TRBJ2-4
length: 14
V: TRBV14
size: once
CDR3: ASSQGQGWPKNIQY

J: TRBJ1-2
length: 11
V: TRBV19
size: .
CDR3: ASKVATGSGYT

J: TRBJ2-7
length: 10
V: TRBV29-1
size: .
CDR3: SAGGRSYEQY

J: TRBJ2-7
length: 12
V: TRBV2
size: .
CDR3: ASSETGLWGEQY